This TCR beta chain is drawn from a study of blood T cell repertoires in COVID-19 (dated by TCRdb to between 2020 and 2021). Looking at the study overall: Samples covering the acute and convalescent phases of COVID-19 were provided by collaborators in the United States, Italy and Spain. The sample metadata nearly always contained a de-identified subject ID, COVID-19 status, age in years and sex. Where available, HLA class I and class II types were taken from metadata supplied by the sample provider and were not determined by assay-based typing. Subjects who had been exposed to COVID-19, were actively infected with it, or had recovered from it provided the deeply sampled blood TCRbeta repertoires that made up the dataset. The prospective study material was composed of cDNA or gDNA derived from T cells, B-cell-depleted T cells, or PBMCs. The repertoires were released in a freely available public database meant as a resource for research on the immune response to SARS-CoV-2. Samples were obtained from the ongoing ImmuneRACE study (first 160 participants) and from about 1,300 subjects provided by 6 global collaborators. The research as a whole found: How much clinical and demographic metadata was included differed by source and by participant, and the metadata was provided uncurated.

The CDR3, cysteine through phenylalanine, is 15 amino acids long. This entry keeps only the CDR3 DNA: 45 bases, framed from base 1. V was cut back by 5 bases and J by 9 bases, leaving a gap of 22 bases between them. According to the germline V gene (reference sequence), CDR1 reads LGHDT and CDR2 reads YNNKEL. In Seattle, one collaborating source enrolled patients while the infection was active and tracked those patients longitudinally over the course of disease. Collaborating institutions collected whole blood in K2EDTA tubes following their own protocols. For TCRbeta analysis, collaborators shipped samples as frozen whole blood, isolated PBMCs, or DNA extracted from either of those sample types. In regard to this clone: Its binding antigen is unknown. No quality values exist for individual bases; no much larger clone is one base distant.

TCRbeta CDR3 regions were amplified from genomic DNA using the immunoSEQ Assay, a bias-controlled multiplex PCR. As for how the authors treated the data: The number of nucleated cells in each sample was estimated by amplification of reference gene primers within the assay. To quantify the absolute abundance of each unique TCRbeta CDR3 rearrangement, sequence reads were collapsed and filtered. Productive Simpson clonality was computed per sample as the square root of Simpson's diversity index over productive rearrangements. As stored in TCRdb, this immuneACCESS dataset retains in-frame rearrangements with V and J assigned. A fraction of the clones does not appear; measured against another copy, unresolved V genes explain less than half of the discrepancy, and the remainder lacks a known reason. V and J calls and clone size follow that table, whereas D and trimming were derived from the DNA. Counted in this sample were 99,000 or so clones; 70% to 90% of them appeared once. The ten most abundant clones make up about 2% of the sample.

The sample comprised peripheral blood. The chain uses TRBV3-1 (or the pseudogene TRBV3-2) and TRBJ2-5; the D segment could be TRBD1, given 6 matching bases. This TCR was sampled from a man aged 50 or older with COVID-19, enrolled during active disease. The CDR3 amino acid sequence is: CASSARSSGVVAQYF. DNA sequence: TGTGCCAGCAGCGCACGGAGTTCAGGGGTGGTGGCCCAGTACTTC.